Listed below are T cell receptor beta chains from one sample, sequenced in a study of T cell changes during pregnancy in multiple sclerosis. TCRdb's table, derived via immunoSEQ multiplex PCR, lists solely in-frame clones and lacks some. The table has about 73,000 clones, approximately 92% seen once. Material: peripheral blood, obtained in the third trimester of pregnancy. Receptor source: a female donor in good health, enrolled as a control in a pregnancy study. Each CDR3 is given with its conserved first and last residue. D genes are given only for firm matches. Clone sizes are given selectively: once, few, many, or a class where the clone is expanded.

D: NA
J: TRBJ2-6
size: NA
V: TRBV10-1
DNA: TGCGCCAGCAGTGATGCGGGTTCTGGGGCCAACGTCCTGACTTTC
CDR3: CASSDAGSGANVLTF

D: TRBD1
J: TRBJ1-2
size: NA
V: TRBV29-1
DNA: TGCAGCGTGGAGACCGGGACAGGGTACGGCTACACCTTC
CDR3: CSVETGTGYGYTF

D: TRBD2
J: TRBJ2-5
size: NA
V: TRBV28
DNA: TGTGCCGCAGGGGCTAGCGGGAGATTGGTCAAAGAGACCCAGTACTTC
CDR3: CAAGASGRLVKETQYF

D: NA
J: TRBJ1-6
size: NA
V: TRBV2
DNA: TGTGCCAGCAGTGAAGTCAATTATTCACCCCTCCACTTT
CDR3: CASSEVNYSPLHF

D: TRBD1
J: TRBJ1-5
size: few
V: TRBV19
DNA: TGTGCCAGTAGTATCCAACAGGGGGAGGGACAGCCCCAGCATTTT
CDR3: CASSIQQGEGQPQHF

D: TRBD2
J: TRBJ2-5
size: NA
V: TRBV9
DNA: TGTGCCAGCAGCGCCCCGGGAGGTTGGGAGACCCAGTACTTC
CDR3: CASSAPGGWETQYF

D: NA
J: TRBJ1-6
size: NA
V: TRBV6-1
DNA: TGTGCCATAAAGGCAGGGGAGAGGAATTCACCCCTCCACTTT
CDR3: CAIKAGERNSPLHF

D: NA
J: TRBJ2-6
size: NA
V: TRBV28
DNA: TGTGCCAGCAGCCCCCCCGGACTGACTAACGCCAACGTCCTGACTTTC
CDR3: CASSPPGLTNANVLTF

D: NA
J: TRBJ2-4
size: NA
V: TRBV28
DNA: TGTGCCAGCAGCTCTCGGCCGGGATTTCAGTACTTC
CDR3: CASSSRPGFQYF

D: NA
J: TRBJ2-1
size: few
V: TRBV6-4
DNA: TGTGCCAGCAGTGACTCTAGCTCCTACAATGAGCAGTTCTTC
CDR3: CASSDSSSYNEQFF

D: NA
J: TRBJ2-3
size: NA
V: TRBV9
DNA: TGTGCCAGCAGCGTAAGGACTAGCACAGATACGCAGTATTTT
CDR3: CASSVRTSTDTQYF

D: NA
J: TRBJ1-1
size: NA
V: TRBV5-1
DNA: TGCGCCAGCAGCTTTTCTTGGAGGGTCATGAACACTGAAGCTTTCTTT
CDR3: CASSFSWRVMNTEAFF

D: NA
J: TRBJ2-7
size: NA
V: TRBV19
DNA: TGTGCCAGTAGTATTGGCGGAGACTCCTACGAGCAGTACTTC
CDR3: CASSIGGDSYEQYF

D: TRBD1
J: TRBJ2-4
size: NA
V: TRBV29-1
DNA: TGCAGCGTCCGACAGGGTCCCAAAAACATTCAGTACTTC
CDR3: CSVRQGPKNIQYF

D: NA
J: TRBJ2-1
size: NA
V: TRBV7-9
DNA: TGTGCCAGCAGCGGCCGTGGTGGTAAGCAGTTCTTC
CDR3: CASSGRGGKQFF

D: TRBD1
J: TRBJ1-1
size: NA
V: TRBV18
DNA: TGTGCCAGCCGACAGGGGTTGGACACTGAAGCTTTCTTT
CDR3: CASRQGLDTEAFF

D: TRBD2
J: TRBJ2-2
size: NA
V: TRBV19
DNA: TGTGCCAGTAGGTTAGCGGGAGGAGGGACCGGGGAGCTGTTTTTT
CDR3: CASRLAGGGTGELFF

D: NA
J: TRBJ2-2
size: NA
V: TRBV5-1
DNA: TGCGCCAGCAGCTTCCAAATAGGGGGGAACACCGGGGAGCTGTTTTTT
CDR3: CASSFQIGGNTGELFF

D: NA
J: TRBJ1-5
size: NA
V: TRBV6-1
DNA: TGTGCCACAGGGGTTAAAGCCTTAAGGAATCAGCCCCAGCATTTT
CDR3: CATGVKALRNQPQHF

D: TRBD1
J: TRBJ1-1
size: NA
V: TRBV4-2
DNA: TGTGCCAGCAGCCAGGAAAGGACAGGGCAGGTGGACACTGAAGCTTTCTTT
CDR3: CASSQERTGQVDTEAFF

D: NA
J: TRBJ2-3
size: once
V: TRBV27
DNA: TGTGCCAGCAGTTTCGTCGCGGGAGATACGCAGTATTTT
CDR3: CASSFVAGDTQYF

D: NA
J: TRBJ1-6
size: NA
V: TRBV6-5
DNA: TGTGCCAGCAGTTGGGGAGCGCCCAATTCACCCCTCCACTTT
CDR3: CASSWGAPNSPLHF

D: NA
J: TRBJ2-5
size: NA
V: TRBV4-2
DNA: TGTGCCAGCAGCCACCTGGGGGACAAGGGGGAGACCCAGTACTTC
CDR3: CASSHLGDKGETQYF

D: TRBD2
J: TRBJ2-2
size: NA
V: TRBV18
DNA: TGTGCCAGCTCGCATGGACTAGCGGGATACGGCGGGGAGCTGTTTTTT
CDR3: CASSHGLAGYGGELFF

D: TRBD1
J: TRBJ2-7
size: NA
V: TRBV6-1
DNA: TGTGCCAGCAGTGAAGCAGGGGGCGGATACGAGCAGTACTTC
CDR3: CASSEAGGGYEQYF

D: TRBD1
J: TRBJ1-5
size: NA
V: TRBV28
DNA: TGTGCCAGCAGTTTAGGGGACAGCTCTAGCAATCAGCCCCAGCATTTT
CDR3: CASSLGDSSSNQPQHF

D: NA
J: TRBJ1-6
size: NA
V: TRBV4-2
DNA: TGTGCCAGCAGCCCGGTCGGAGAAAATTCACCCCTCCACTTT
CDR3: CASSPVGENSPLHF

D: TRBD1
J: TRBJ1-1
size: NA
V: TRBV27
DNA: TGTGCCAGCAGTTTACACAGGGGGAACACTGAAGCTTTCTTT
CDR3: CASSLHRGNTEAFF

D: NA
J: TRBJ1-2
size: NA
V: TRBV28
DNA: TGTGCCAGCAGTTTAGGGACCGGGACACCCTATGGCTACACCTTC
CDR3: CASSLGTGTPYGYTF

D: NA
J: TRBJ2-7
size: NA
V: TRBV12-2
DNA: TGTGCAAGTCGCTCCGGCAGCAAAAGACAGGGGCGCCTCTTCTACGAGCAGTACTTC
CDR3: CASRSGSKRQGRLFYEQYF